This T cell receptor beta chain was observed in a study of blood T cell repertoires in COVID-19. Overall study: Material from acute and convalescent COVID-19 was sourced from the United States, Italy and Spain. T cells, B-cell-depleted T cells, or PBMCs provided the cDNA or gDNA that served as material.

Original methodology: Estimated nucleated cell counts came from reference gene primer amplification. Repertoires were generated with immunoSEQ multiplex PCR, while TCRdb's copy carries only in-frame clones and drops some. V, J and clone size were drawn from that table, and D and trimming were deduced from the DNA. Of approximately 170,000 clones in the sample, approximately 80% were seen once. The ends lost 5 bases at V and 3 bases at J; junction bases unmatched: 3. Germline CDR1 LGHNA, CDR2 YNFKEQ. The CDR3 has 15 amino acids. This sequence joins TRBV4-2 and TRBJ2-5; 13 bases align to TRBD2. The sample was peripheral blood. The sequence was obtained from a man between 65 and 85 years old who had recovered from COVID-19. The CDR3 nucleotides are TGTGCCAGCAGCGGAGGGACTAGCGGGAAAGAGACCCAGTACTTC. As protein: CASSGGTSGKETQYF.